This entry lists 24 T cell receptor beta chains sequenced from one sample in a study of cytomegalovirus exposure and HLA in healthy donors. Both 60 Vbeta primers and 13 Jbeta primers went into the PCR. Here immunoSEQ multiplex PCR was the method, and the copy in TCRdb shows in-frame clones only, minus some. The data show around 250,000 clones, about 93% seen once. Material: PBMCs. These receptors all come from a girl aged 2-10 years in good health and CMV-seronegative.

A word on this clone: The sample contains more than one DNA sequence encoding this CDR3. Written as DNA, the CDR3 is TGCGCCAGCAGCCGAACGGGACTAGCGGGGGGGCCGATTGAGCAGTTCTTC. It yields the protein CASSRTGLAGGPIEQFF. This chain uses TRBV4-1 with TRBJ2-1; 16 positions match TRBD2. Germline trimming cut 4 bases from V and 9 bases from J; bases unmatched to any gene: 9. This CDR3 has 17 residues. The germline CDR1 and CDR2 sequences are MGHRA and YSYEKL.

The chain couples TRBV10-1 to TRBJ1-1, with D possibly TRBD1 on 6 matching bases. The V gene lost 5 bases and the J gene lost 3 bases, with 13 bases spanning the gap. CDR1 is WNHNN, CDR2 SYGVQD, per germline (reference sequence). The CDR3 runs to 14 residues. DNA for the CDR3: TGCGCCAGCAGTCCGACAGGACGGGACACTGAAGCTTTCTTT. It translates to CASSPTGRDTEAFF.

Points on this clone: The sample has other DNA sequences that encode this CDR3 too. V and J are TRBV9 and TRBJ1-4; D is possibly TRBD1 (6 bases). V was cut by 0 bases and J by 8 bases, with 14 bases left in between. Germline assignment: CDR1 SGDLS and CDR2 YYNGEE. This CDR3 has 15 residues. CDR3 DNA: TGTGCCAGCAGCGTAGGCGGGGGGCTTGGAGAAAAACTGTTTTTT. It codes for CASSVGGGLGEKLFF.

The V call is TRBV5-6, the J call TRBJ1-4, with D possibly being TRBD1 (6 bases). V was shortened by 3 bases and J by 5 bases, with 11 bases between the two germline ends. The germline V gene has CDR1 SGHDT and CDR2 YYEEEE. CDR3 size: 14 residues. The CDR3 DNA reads TGTGCCAGCAGCTACGACAGGCTGAATGAAAAACTGTTTTTT. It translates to CASSYDRLNEKLFF.

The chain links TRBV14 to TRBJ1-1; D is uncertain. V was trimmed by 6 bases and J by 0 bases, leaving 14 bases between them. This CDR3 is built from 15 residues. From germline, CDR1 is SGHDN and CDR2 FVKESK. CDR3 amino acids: CASSDAGVLNTEAFF. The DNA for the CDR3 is TGTGCCAGCAGTGATGCCGGGGTGTTGAACACTGAAGCTTTCTTT.

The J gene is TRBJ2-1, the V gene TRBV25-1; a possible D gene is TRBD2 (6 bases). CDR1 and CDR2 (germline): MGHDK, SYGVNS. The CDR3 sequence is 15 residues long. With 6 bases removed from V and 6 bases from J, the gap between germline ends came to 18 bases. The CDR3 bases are TGTGCCAGCAGCCTACTAGGAGGGCAGATCAATGAGCAGTTCTTC. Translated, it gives CASSLLGGQINEQFF.

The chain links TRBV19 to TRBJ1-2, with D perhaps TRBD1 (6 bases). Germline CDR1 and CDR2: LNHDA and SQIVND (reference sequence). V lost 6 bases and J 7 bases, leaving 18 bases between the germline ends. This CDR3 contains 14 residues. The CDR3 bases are TGTGCCAGTAGATTTGGGGCAGGGGTGAGTGGCTACACCTTC. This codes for CASRFGAGVSGYTF.

CDR3 sequence (DNA): TGTGCCAGCACGCGGGGGACGGGGGGATACAATGAGCAGTTCTTC. Its protein product is CASTRGTGGYNEQFF. The chain couples TRBV6-1 to TRBJ2-1; 7 bases fit TRBD2. Trimming cost V 7 bases and J 4 bases; bases outside gene matches: 10. The CDR3 is made up of 15 amino acids. Germline CDR1 MNHNS, CDR2 SASEGT.

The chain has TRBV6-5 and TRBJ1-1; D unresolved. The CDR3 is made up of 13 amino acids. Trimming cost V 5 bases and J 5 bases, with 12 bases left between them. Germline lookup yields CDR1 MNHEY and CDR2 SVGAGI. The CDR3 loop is CASSPNSGTEAFF. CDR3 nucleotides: TGTGCCAGCAGTCCTAACAGTGGAACTGAAGCTTTCTTT.

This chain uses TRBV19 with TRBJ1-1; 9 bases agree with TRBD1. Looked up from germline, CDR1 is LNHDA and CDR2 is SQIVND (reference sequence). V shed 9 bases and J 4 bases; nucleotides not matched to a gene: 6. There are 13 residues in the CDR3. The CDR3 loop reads CASRDRVSTEAFF. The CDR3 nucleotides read TGTGCCAGCCGGGACAGGGTGAGCACTGAAGCTTTCTTT.

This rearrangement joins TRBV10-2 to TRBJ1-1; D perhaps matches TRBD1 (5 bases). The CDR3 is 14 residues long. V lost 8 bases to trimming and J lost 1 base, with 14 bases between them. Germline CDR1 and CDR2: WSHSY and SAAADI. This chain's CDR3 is CASVRGAANTEAFF. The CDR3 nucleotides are TGCGCCAGCGTCCGCGGGGCGGCGAACACTGAAGCTTTCTTT.

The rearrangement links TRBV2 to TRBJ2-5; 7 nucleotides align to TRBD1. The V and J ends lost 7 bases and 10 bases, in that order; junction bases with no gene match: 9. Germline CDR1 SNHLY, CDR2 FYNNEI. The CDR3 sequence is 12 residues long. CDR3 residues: CASKQGERDQYF. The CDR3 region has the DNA TGTGCCAGCAAGCAGGGGGAGAGGGACCAGTACTTC.

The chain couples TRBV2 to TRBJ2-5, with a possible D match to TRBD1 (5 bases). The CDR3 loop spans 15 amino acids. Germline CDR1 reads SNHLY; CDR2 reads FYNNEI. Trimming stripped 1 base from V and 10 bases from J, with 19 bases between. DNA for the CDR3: TGTGCCAGCAGTGAAGACGGTGGGGCAGGCCGCGGCCAGTACTTC. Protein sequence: CASSEDGGAGRGQYF.

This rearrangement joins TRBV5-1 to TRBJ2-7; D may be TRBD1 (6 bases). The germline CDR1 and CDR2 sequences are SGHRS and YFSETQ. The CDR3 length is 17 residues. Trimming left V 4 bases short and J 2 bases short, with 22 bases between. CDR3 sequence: CASSRYTRTGQTYEQYF. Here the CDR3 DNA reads TGCGCCAGCAGCCGCTATACGAGAACAGGGCAAACCTACGAGCAGTACTTC.

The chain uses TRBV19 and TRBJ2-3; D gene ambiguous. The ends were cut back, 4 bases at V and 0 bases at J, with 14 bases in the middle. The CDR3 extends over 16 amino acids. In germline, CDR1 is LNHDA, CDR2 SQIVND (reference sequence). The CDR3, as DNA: TGTGCCAGTAGTACCCACCTCGGGTCTAGCACAGATACGCAGTATTTT. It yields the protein CASSTHLGSSTDTQYF.

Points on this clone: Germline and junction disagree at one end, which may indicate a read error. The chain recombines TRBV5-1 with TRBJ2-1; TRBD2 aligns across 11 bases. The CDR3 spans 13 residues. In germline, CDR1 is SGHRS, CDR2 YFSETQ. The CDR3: CASSLGLTSGVLF. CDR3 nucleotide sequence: TGCGCCAGCAGCTTGGGCCTGACTAGCGGGGTTCTCTTC.

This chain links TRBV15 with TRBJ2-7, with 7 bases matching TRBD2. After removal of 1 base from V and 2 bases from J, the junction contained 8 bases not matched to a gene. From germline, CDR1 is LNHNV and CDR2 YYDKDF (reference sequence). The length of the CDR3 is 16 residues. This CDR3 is CATSRVLGGSTYEQYF. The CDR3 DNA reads TGTGCCACCAGCAGAGTCCTGGGGGGGAGCACCTACGAGCAGTACTTC.

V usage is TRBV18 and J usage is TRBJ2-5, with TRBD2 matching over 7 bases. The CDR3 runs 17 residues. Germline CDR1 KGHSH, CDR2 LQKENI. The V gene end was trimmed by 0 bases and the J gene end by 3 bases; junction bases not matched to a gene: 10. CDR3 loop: CASSPPNGGRIEETQYF. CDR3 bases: TGTGCCAGCTCACCACCGAACGGCGGGAGAATTGAAGAGACCCAGTACTTC.

The CDR3: CASSQTRVSYGYTF. The CDR3 region has the DNA TGCGCCAGCAGCCAGACCAGGGTATCCTATGGCTACACCTTC. The chain is built from TRBV4-1 and TRBJ1-2; perhaps TRBD1 as D (5 bases). The length of the CDR3 is 14 residues. V was shortened by 3 bases and J by 4 bases, with 12 bases between the two germline ends. Germline V gene sequence: CDR1 MGHRA, CDR2 YSYEKL.

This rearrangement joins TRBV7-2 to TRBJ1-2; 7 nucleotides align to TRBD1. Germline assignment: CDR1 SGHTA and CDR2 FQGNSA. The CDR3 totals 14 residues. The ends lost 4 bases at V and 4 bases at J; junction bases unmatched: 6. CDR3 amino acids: CASSSGGRLYGYTF. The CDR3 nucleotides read TGTGCCAGCAGCTCAGGGGGGAGACTCTATGGCTACACCTTC.

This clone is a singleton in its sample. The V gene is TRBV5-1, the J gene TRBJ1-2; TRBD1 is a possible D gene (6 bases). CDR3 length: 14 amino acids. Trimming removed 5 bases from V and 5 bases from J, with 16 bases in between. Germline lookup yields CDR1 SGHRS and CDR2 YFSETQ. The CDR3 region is CASRSGTIPYGYTF. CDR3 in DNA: TGCGCCAGCAGGTCCGGGACAATCCCTTATGGCTACACCTTC.

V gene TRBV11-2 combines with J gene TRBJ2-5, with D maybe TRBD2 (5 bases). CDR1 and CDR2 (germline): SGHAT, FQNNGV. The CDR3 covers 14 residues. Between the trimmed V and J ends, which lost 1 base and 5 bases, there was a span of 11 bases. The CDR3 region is CASSLVPRGETQYF. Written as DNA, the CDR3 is TGTGCCAGCAGCTTAGTCCCAAGAGGGGAGACCCAGTACTTC.

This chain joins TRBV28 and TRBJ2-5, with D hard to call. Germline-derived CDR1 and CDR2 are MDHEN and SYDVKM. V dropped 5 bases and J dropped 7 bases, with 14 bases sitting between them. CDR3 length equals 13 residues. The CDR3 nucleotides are TGTGCCAGCAGTCAGGATGTTCGTTGGACCCAGTACTTC. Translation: CASSQDVRWTQYF.

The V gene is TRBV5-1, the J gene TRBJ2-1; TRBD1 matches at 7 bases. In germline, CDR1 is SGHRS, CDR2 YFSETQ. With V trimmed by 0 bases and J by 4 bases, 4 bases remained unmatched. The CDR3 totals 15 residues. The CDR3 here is CASSLGQGTYNEQFF. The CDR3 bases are TGCGCCAGCAGCTTGGGACAGGGTACTTACAATGAGCAGTTCTTC.